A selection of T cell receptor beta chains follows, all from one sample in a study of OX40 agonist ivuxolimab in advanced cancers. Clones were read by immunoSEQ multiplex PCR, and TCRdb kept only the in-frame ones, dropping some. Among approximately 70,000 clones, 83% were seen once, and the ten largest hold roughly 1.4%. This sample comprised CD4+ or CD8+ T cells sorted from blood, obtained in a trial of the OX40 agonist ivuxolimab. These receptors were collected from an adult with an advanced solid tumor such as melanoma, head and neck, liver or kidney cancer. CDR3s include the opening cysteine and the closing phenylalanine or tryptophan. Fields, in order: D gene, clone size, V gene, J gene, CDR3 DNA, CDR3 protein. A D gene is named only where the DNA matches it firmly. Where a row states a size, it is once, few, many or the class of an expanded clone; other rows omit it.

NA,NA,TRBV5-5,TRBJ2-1,TGTGCCAGCAGCTTAGGGACCAATGAGCAGTTCTTC,CASSLGTNEQFF
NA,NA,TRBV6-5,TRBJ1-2,TGTGCCGGCCGGGCCCTTAACTATGGCTACACCTTC,CAGRALNYGYTF
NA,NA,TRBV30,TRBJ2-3,TGTGCCTGGAGTGTGAGTAGGGTAGGAGATACGCAGTATTTT,CAWSVSRVGDTQYF
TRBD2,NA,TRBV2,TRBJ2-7,TGTGCCAGCAGTTTGGCTAGCGGCGCTTCCTTGAACTACGAGCAGTACTTC,CASSLASGASLNYEQYF
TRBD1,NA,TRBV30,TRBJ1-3,TGTGCCTTCTTGGGACAGGGGGCTGGAAACACCATATATTTT,CAFLGQGAGNTIYF
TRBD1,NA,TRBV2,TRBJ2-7,TGTGCCAGCAGGCAAGGGGGCATTAACGAGCAGTACTTC,CASRQGGINEQYF
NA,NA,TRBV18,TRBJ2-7,TGTGCCAGCTCAGAGTCTCAGGGGTCCGGACCCTACGAGCAGTACTTC,CASSESQGSGPYEQYF
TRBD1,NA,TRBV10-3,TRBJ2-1,TGTGCCAACGCCGGGACAGGGCCTAATGAGCAGTTCTTC,CANAGTGPNEQFF
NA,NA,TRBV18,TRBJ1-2,TGTGCCAGCTCACCGATCAATAACTATGGCTACACCTTC,CASSPINNYGYTF
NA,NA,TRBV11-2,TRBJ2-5,TGTGCCAGCAGCCCCCGACTTCAAGAGACCCAGTACTTC,CASSPRLQETQYF
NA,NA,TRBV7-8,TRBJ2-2,TGTGCCAGCAGCTCGGGACCGAACACCGGGGAGCTGTTTTTT,CASSSGPNTGELFF
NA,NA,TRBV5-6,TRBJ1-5,TGTGCCAGCAGCTTGCGGGGGAGCAATCAGCCCCAGCATTTT,CASSLRGSNQPQHF
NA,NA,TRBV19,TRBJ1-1,TGTGCCAGTAGTATAGCCATAAACCCGGACACTGAAGCTTTCTTT,CASSIAINPDTEAFF
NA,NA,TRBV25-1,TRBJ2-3,TGTGCCAGCAGTGAATATAGGGCGGGCACAGATACGCAGTATTTT,CASSEYRAGTDTQYF
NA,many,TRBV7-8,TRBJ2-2,TGTGCCAGCAGCCCGCCTTCCGGGGAGCTGTTTTTT,CASSPPSGELFF
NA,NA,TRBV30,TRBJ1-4,TGTGCCTGGAGTGCTACGAACAGTAATGAAAAACTGTTTTTT,CAWSATNSNEKLFF
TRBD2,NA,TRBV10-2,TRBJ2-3,TGCGCCAGCAGTGAGTCGGTTCAAGCGGGGTCCCCCGATACGCAGTATTTT,CASSESVQAGSPDTQYF
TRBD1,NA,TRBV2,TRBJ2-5,TGTGCCAGCAGTGCTGACAGGGGAGTTTGGGAGACCCAGTACTTC,CASSADRGVWETQYF
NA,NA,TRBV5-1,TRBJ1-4,TGCGCCAGCAGCTCCGGGAAAATCGCAACTAATGAAAAACTGTTTTTT,CASSSGKIATNEKLFF
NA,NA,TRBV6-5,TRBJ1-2,TGTGCCAGCACTCCCGGTCCAGCTAAAGGCTATGGCTACACCTTC,CASTPGPAKGYGYTF
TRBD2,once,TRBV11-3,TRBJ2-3,TGTGCCAGCAGCTTGACTAGCACGGAGGGTACGCAGTATTTT,CASSLTSTEGTQYF
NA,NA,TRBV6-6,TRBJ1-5,TGTGCCAGCATTAAGGGGTCTGGCAATCAGCCCCAGCATTTT,CASIKGSGNQPQHF
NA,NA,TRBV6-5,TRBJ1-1,TGTGCCAGCAGTCCTGGTGGACTGGGGGGAGCTTTCTTT,CASSPGGLGGAFF
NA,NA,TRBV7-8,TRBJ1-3,TGTGCCAGCAGCTTCAGGGTATCGTCCTCTGGAAACACCATATATTTT,CASSFRVSSSGNTIYF
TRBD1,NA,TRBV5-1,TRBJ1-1,TGCGCCAGCAGCCCGTCAGGGGGAGGGACTGAAGCTTTCTTT,CASSPSGGGTEAFF
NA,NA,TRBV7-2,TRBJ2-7,TGTGCCAGCAGCTTAGGGGGGGTCTCCTACGAGCAGTACTTC,CASSLGGVSYEQYF
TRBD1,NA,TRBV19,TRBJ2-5,TGTGCCAGTAGTGACGGACAGGGGGCTAGGGAGACCCAGTACTTC,CASSDGQGARETQYF
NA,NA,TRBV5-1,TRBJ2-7,TGCGCCAGCAGCTTGGTTCAGGGCCCCTACGAGCAGTACTTC,CASSLVQGPYEQYF
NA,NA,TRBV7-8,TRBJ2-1,TGTGCCAGCAGCTTAGACACCCAATACAATGAGCAGTTCTTC,CASSLDTQYNEQFF
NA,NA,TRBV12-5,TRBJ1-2,TGTGCTAGTGCCCCGACAGGAAACTATGGCTACACCTTC,CASAPTGNYGYTF
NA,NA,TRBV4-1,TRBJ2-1,TGCGCCAGCAGCCGAGGTATCTTAACAGCGGAAAAGTGGTTCTTC,CASSRGILTAEKWFF
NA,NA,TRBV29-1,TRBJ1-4,TGCAGCGTCGCCACTTTAGGGGTCGACAACAGGGCACGTACTAATGAAAAACTGTTTTTT,CSVATLGVDNRARTNEKLFF
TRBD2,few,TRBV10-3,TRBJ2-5,TGTGCCATCAGCTATAGCGGGGGGGAGACCCAGTACTTC,CAISYSGGETQYF
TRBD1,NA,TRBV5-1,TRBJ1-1,TGCGCCAGCAGCTTGCCCCGGACAGGGGCAAGGGACACTGAAGCTTTCTTT,CASSLPRTGARDTEAFF
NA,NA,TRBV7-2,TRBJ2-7,TGTGCCAGCAGCTTAGCAACGGGGCAGGCCTACGAGCAGTACTTC,CASSLATGQAYEQYF
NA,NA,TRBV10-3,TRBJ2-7,TGTGCCATCAGTGAGTCAGAACAGGGCTCCTACGAGCAGTACTTC,CAISESEQGSYEQYF
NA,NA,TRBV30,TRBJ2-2,TGTGCCCAAGGGAGCACGAACACCGGGGAGCTGTTTTTT,CAQGSTNTGELFF
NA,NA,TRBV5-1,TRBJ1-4,TGCGCCAGCAGCTTGGCTGGGGCCCTTAATGAAAAACTGTTTTTT,CASSLAGALNEKLFF
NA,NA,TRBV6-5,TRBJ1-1,TGTGCCACAAGGGGGAACACTGAAGCTTTCTTT,CATRGNTEAFF
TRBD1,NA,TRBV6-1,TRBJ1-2,TGTGCCAGCAGTGGGACAGGGATTGCTAACTATGGCTACACCTTC,CASSGTGIANYGYTF
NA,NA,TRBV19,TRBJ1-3,TGTGCCAGTAGTTACCTTGTTCAGAGCTCTGGAAACACCATATATTTT,CASSYLVQSSGNTIYF
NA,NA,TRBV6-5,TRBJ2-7,TGTGCCAGCAGTTACGGCGGCGAGCAGTACTTC,CASSYGGEQYF
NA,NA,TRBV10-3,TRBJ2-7,TGTGCCATCAGTCAACGGGACGGCCGCTACGAGCAGTACTTC,CAISQRDGRYEQYF
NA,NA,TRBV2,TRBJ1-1,TGTGCCAGCATAGGGCTTGGACCTGACACTGAAGCTTTCTTT,CASIGLGPDTEAFF
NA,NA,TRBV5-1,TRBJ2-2,TGCGCCAGCAGTTACGGAGTCCCGAACACCGGGGAGCTGTTTTTT,CASSYGVPNTGELFF
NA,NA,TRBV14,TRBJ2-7,TGTGCCAGCAGCCGTAGATTTGGTTCCTCCTACGAGCAGTACTTC,CASSRRFGSSYEQYF
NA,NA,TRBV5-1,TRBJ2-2,TGCGCCAGCAGCCCCGATTTAAACACCGGGGAGCTGTTTTTT,CASSPDLNTGELFF
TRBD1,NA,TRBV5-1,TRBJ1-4,TGCGCCAGCAGCTTGGGCGCCGGCCCCGCAGGGGGAGAAAAGGCAAGATTGTTTTTT,CASSLGAGPAGGEKARLFF
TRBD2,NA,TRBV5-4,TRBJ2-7,TGTGCCAGCAGCTCAATTCACCGACTAGCGGGGGTCGCCTACGAGCAGTACTTC,CASSSIHRLAGVAYEQYF